Each of the 2 T cell receptor beta chains below was sequenced from the same sample in a study of identical twins. Each CDR3 protein gets one entry after TCRdb re-called the 5' RACE reads with MiXCR. The sample shows around 240,000 distinct CDR3 sequences, roughly 7% of them seen only once. These data also featured in a second study, about yellow fever vaccine responses in identical twins.

The material sequenced was memory (CD45RO+) T cells sorted from blood. The receptors come from a woman aged 18-35 years in good health.

The chain couples TRBV7-9 to TRBJ2-7; D is unresolved. Germline values: CDR1 SEHNR, CDR2 FQNEAQ (reference sequence). The V end lost 3 bases, the J end lost 8 bases, and 14 bases lay between the germline ends. The CDR3 runs 13 residues. CDR3 region: CASSFRGSTKQYF. CDR3 nucleotide sequence: TGTGCCAGCAGCTTCCGCGGTTCTACGAAGCAGTACTTC.

This clonotype was picked up a small number of times. This rearrangement joins TRBV10-3 to TRBJ2-1; 11 positions match TRBD1. Germline values: CDR1 ENHRY, CDR2 SYGVKD. The CDR3 runs to 14 residues. The V and J ends lost 5 bases and 8 bases, in that order; junction bases with no gene match: 5. In nucleotides, the CDR3 is TGTGCCATCAGTCGGGGACAGGGGGAGGATGAGCAGTTCTTC. Protein sequence: CAISRGQGEDEQFF.